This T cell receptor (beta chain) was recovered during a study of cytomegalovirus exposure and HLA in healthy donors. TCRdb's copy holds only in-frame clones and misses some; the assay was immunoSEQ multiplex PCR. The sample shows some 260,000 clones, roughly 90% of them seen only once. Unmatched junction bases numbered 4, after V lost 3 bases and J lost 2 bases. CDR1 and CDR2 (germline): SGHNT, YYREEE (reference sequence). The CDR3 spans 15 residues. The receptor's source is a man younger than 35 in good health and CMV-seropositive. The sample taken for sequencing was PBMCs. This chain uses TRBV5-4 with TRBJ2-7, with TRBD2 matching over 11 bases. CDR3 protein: CASSYYSGRAYEQYF. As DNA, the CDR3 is TGTGCCAGCAGCTACTATAGCGGGAGGGCCTACGAGCAGTACTTC.